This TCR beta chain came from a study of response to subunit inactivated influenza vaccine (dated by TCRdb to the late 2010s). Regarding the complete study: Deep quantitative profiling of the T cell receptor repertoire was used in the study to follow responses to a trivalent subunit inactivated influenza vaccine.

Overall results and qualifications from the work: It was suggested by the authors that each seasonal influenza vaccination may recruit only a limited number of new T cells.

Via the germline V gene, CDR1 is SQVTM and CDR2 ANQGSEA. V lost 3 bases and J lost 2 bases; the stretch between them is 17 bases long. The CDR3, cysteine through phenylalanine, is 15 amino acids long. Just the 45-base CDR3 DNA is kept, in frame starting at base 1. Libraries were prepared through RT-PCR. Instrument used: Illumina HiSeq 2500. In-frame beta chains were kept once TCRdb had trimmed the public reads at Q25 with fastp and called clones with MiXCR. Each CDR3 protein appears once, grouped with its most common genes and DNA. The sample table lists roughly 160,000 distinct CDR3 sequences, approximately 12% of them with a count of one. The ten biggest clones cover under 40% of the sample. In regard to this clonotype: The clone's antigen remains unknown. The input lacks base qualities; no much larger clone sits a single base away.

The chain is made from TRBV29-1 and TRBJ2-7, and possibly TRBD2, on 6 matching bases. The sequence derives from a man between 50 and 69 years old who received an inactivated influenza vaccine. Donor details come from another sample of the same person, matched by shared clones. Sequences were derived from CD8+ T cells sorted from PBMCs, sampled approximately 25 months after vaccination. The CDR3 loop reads CSVETPGTSPYEQYF. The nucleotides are TGCAGCGTTGAGACACCCGGGACTTCCCCCTACGAGCAGTACTTC.